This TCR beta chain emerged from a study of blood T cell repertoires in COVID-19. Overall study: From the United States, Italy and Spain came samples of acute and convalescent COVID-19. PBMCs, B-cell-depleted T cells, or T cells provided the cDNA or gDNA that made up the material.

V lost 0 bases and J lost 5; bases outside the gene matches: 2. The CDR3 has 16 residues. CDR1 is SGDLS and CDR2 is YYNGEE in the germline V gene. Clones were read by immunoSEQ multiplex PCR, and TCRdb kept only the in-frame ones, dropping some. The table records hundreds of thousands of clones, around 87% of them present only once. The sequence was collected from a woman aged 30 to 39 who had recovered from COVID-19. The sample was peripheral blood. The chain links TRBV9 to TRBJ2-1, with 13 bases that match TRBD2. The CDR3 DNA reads TGTGCCAGCAGCGTAGGACTAGCGGGAGGTGACAATGAGCAGTTCTTC. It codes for CASSVGLAGGDNEQFF.